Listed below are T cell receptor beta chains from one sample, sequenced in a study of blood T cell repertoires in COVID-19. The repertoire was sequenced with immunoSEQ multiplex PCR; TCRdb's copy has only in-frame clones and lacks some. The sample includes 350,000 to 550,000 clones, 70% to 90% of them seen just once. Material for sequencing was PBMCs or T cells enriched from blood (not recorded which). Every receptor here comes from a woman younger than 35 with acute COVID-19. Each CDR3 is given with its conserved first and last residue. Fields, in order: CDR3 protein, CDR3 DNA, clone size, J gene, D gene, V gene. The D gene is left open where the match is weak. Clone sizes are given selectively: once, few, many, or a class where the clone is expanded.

CASSLGPTGELFF,TGTGCCAGCAGCTTAGGGCCCACCGGGGAGCTGTTTTTT,-,TRBJ2-2,-,TRBV7-2
CASSLETSGRVLTDTQYF,TGTGCCAGCAGCTTAGAGACTAGCGGGAGGGTCCTCACAGATACGCAGTATTTT,-,TRBJ2-3,TRBD2,TRBV7-2
CASSQGQNYGYTF,TGCGCCAGCAGCCAAGGACAGAACTATGGCTACACCTTC,-,TRBJ1-2,-,TRBV4-3
CASSQQVLPPRNQPQHF,TGCGCCAGCAGCCAGCAGGTACTTCCCCCCAGGAATCAGCCCCAGCATTTT,-,TRBJ1-5,-,TRBV23-1
CASSPNRGLNTEAFF,TGCGCCAGCAGCCCGAACAGGGGCCTCAACACTGAAGCTTTCTTT,-,TRBJ1-1,TRBD1,TRBV4-1
CASSQEQGTGNQPQHF,TGCGCCAGCAGCCAAGAGCAGGGGACGGGCAATCAGCCCCAGCATTTT,-,TRBJ1-5,-,TRBV4-1
CASSLDRYYSPLHF,TGTGCCAGCAGCCTAGACCGCTACTATTCACCCCTCCACTTT,-,TRBJ1-6,-,TRBV7-9
CASSLRNNSPLHF,TGTGCCAGCAGTCTTAGAAATAATTCACCCCTCCACTTT,-,TRBJ1-6,-,TRBV27
CASSVGGSGGETQYF,TGTGCCAGCAGCGTAGGGGGTAGCGGAGGGGAGACCCAGTACTTC,-,TRBJ2-5,-,TRBV9
CASSFNPREQYF,TGTGCCAGCAGCTTTAACCCTAGAGAGCAGTACTTC,-,TRBJ2-7,-,TRBV11-2
CASSRLGGAPDEQYF,TGTGCCAGCAGCCGCCTCGGGGGGGCCCCCGACGAGCAGTACTTC,-,TRBJ2-7,TRBD2,TRBV14
CASSLSGGPYNEQFF,TGCGCCAGCAGCTTGTCAGGGGGGCCCTACAATGAGCAGTTCTTC,-,TRBJ2-1,-,TRBV5-1
CASTRSGLLGYTF,TGTGCCAGCACCCGGTCGGGGTTGCTGGGCTACACCTTC,-,TRBJ1-2,-,TRBV7-9
CTSRIQSSGNTIYF,TGCACCAGCAGGATACAGAGCTCTGGAAACACCATATATTTT,-,TRBJ1-3,-,TRBV1
CASSLDTGDPDTQYF,TGCGCCAGCAGCTTGGATACAGGGGACCCAGATACGCAGTATTTT,-,TRBJ2-3,TRBD1,TRBV5-1
CASSAGQGYGYTF,TGTGCCAGCAGCGCGGGACAGGGGTATGGCTACACCTTC,-,TRBJ1-2,TRBD1,TRBV6-5
CAISGTGGEKLFF,TGTGCCATCAGCGGGACAGGGGGTGAAAAACTGTTTTTT,once,TRBJ1-4,TRBD1,TRBV10-3